This T cell receptor (beta chain) is from a study of CD4 T cells in relation to SARS-CoV-2 and coronaviruses. On the study more broadly: TCR beta CDR3s were sequenced after roughly eleven-day antigen culture of PBMCs.

Before the COVID-19 pandemic, during about 2010-2018, CD4+ T cells were taken from unexposed donors. The cells were cultured for 10 days before CD4+ T cells were isolated. Unexposed-donor CD4+ T cells were probed with SARS-CoV-2 S/N and four cold-coronavirus spikes, cells permitting. PBMCs were plated at around 2.1 million per well in IL-2-containing medium. With regard to this clone: Its antigen is unidentified.

Sequenced by immunoSEQ multiplex PCR; TCRdb stores in-frame clones only, minus some. The sample holds approximately 21,000 clones, around 80% seen once. The V and J ends lost 4 bases and 1 base, in that order; junction bases with no gene match: 5. The CDR3 loop spans 15 amino acids. Per germline, CDR1 SGHKS and CDR2 YYEKEE (reference sequence). This TCR was recovered from a human donor in good health. This sequence joins TRBV5-5 and TRBJ2-7; TRBD2 matches 10 bases. The sample was CD4+ T cells from PBMCs, cultured in vitro. The CDR3 sequence: CASSRLAGHSYEQYF. The CDR3 nucleotides read TGTGCCAGCAGCCGACTAGCGGGCCATTCCTACGAGCAGTACTTC.